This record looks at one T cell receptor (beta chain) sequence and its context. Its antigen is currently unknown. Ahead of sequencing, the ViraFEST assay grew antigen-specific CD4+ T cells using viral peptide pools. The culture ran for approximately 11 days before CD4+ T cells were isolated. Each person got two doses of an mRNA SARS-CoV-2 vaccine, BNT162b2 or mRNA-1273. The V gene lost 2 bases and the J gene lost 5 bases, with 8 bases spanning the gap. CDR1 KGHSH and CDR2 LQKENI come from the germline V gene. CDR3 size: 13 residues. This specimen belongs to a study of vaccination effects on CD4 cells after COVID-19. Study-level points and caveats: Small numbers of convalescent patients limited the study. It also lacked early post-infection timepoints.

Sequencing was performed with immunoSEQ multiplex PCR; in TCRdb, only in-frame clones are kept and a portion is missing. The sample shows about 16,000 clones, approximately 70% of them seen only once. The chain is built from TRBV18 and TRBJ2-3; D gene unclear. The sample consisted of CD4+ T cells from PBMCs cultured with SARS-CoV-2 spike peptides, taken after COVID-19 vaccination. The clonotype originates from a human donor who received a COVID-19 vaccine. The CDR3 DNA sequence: TGTGCCAGCTCACCAAACAGAGAAGATACGCAGTATTTT. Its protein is CASSPNREDTQYF.